These T cell receptor beta chains were read from a single sample in a study of OX40 agonist ivuxolimab in advanced cancers. Sequenced by immunoSEQ multiplex PCR; TCRdb stores in-frame clones only, minus some. This table has tens of thousands of clones, 84% appearing once. The specimen comprised CD4+ or CD8+ T cells sorted from blood, sampled in a trial of the OX40 agonist ivuxolimab. These receptors were taken from an adult with an advanced solid tumor such as melanoma, head and neck, liver or kidney cancer. Each CDR3 is given with its conserved first and last residue. Each record gives: V gene, J gene, D gene, clone size, CDR3 DNA, CDR3 protein. D genes are given only for firm matches. A row's size may be missing; if present it is once, few, many or a size class.

>TRBV4-1|TRBJ2-6|TRBD1|.
TGCGCCAGCAGCGACAGGGGATCAGGGGCCAACGTCCTGACTTTC
CASSDRGSGANVLTF
>TRBV6-5|TRBJ1-2|.|.
TGTGCCAGCAGTGAAAAACCTTATGGCTACACCTTC
CASSEKPYGYTF
>TRBV7-8|TRBJ2-2|TRBD2|.
TGTGCCAGCAGTCACTTGGGACTAGCGGGGAACCAGGAGCTGTTTTTT
CASSHLGLAGNQELFF
>TRBV9|TRBJ2-3|.|.
TGTGCCAGCAGCGTAGGAGCAGATACGCAGTATTTT
CASSVGADTQYF
>TRBV6-5|TRBJ1-1|TRBD1|.
TGTGCCAGCACCGGAGGACAGGGGCTTGAAGCTTTCTTT
CASTGGQGLEAFF
>TRBV6-1|TRBJ1-5|.|.
TGTGCCAGCAGTCGGGAGGAAAATCAGCCCCAGCATTTT
CASSREENQPQHF
>TRBV6-1|TRBJ2-3|TRBD2|.
TGTGCCAGCAGTGGGGCGGGAGGGAATCAATACACAGATACGCAGTATTTT
CASSGAGGNQYTDTQYF
>TRBV27|TRBJ1-2|.|medium-sized
TGTGCCAGCAGTTTACTACCGGCCGGGCTCGGCTACACCTTC
CASSLLPAGLGYTF
>TRBV13|TRBJ2-2|.|.
TGTGCCAGCAGCTTAGGACCGGTGGTCACCGGGGAGCTGTTTTTT
CASSLGPVVTGELFF
>TRBV28|TRBJ1-1|.|.
TGTGCCAGCAGTCCCCCCTCGTTTACAGAGAACACTGAAGCTTTCTTT
CASSPPSFTENTEAFF
>TRBV6-1|TRBJ2-7|TRBD2|.
TGTGCCAGCAGTTATGCTAGCGGGGACGAGCAGTACTTC
CASSYASGDEQYF
>TRBV5-6|TRBJ1-5|.|.
TGTGCCAGCAGCTCCCAAGAGAGACAGAGCAATCAGCCCCAGCATTTT
CASSSQERQSNQPQHF
>TRBV18|TRBJ2-3|.|.
TGTGCCAGCTCACCCGCCCTCACAGATACGCAGTATTTT
CASSPALTDTQYF
>TRBV5-4|TRBJ1-1|TRBD1|once
TGTGCCAGCAGCTTGGGGGGCAGGGGGGGCTCGGTGACTGAAGCTTTCTTT
CASSLGGRGGSVTEAFF
>TRBV5-6|TRBJ1-6|.|.
TGTGCCAGCAGCTTAATATCCTATAATTCACCCCTCCACTTT
CASSLISYNSPLHF
>TRBV5-1|TRBJ1-2|TRBD1|few
TGCGCCAGCAGCCCCCGGACAGGGGGCCATGGCTACACCTTC
CASSPRTGGHGYTF
>TRBV27|TRBJ2-7|TRBD1|.
TGTGCCAGCAGTTTGGGGGGACAGGGCACCTACGAGCAGTACTTC
CASSLGGQGTYEQYF
>TRBV15|TRBJ2-6|.|.
TGTGCCACCAGCAGGGCGATCGGCTCTGGGGCCAACGTCCTGACTTTC
CATSRAIGSGANVLTF
>TRBV7-9|TRBJ1-6|.|.
TGTGCCAGCAGCTTAGGTGGGCGGAGTAATTCACCCCTCCACTTT
CASSLGGRSNSPLHF
>TRBV27|TRBJ1-2|TRBD1|.
TGTGCCAGCAATCCGGGACAGGGTTTCTATGGCTACACCTTC
CASNPGQGFYGYTF
>TRBV10-2|TRBJ2-1|TRBD1|.
TGCGCCAGCAGTGAGGGGGGACAGGGCCAGAATGAGCAGTTCTTC
CASSEGGQGQNEQFF
>TRBV18|TRBJ2-1|TRBD1|.
TGTGCCAGCTCACCAGGACAGGGTTCGAACAATGAGCAGTTCTTC
CASSPGQGSNNEQFF
>TRBV7-9|TRBJ1-2|.|.
TGTGCCAGCAGCTTAGGGCAGGGGCCCTATTCGAACACCTTC
CASSLGQGPYSNTF
>TRBV19|TRBJ2-7|.|.
TGTGCCAGTAGTCCGCGACAGGTTAGCGAGCAGTACTTC
CASSPRQVSEQYF
>TRBV27|TRBJ1-6|.|.
TGTGCCAGCAGTTCCCCGGCCCAGAGGTCACCCCTCCACTTT
CASSSPAQRSPLHF
>TRBV5-6|TRBJ1-1|.|once
TGTGCCAGCAACCTCGGGGGGAACACTGAAGCTTTCTTT
CASNLGGNTEAFF
>TRBV11-2|TRBJ2-7|.|.
TGTGCCAGCAGCTCCCGGGAAGGGGAGCAGTACTTC
CASSSREGEQYF
>TRBV9|TRBJ2-5|TRBD2|.
TGTGCCAGCAGCCAAGCGGGGGGGCCAAAGGAGACCCAGTACTTC
CASSQAGGPKETQYF
>TRBV7-9|TRBJ2-7|TRBD2|once
TGTGCCAGCAGCTCCACCGGGACTAGATTCTACGAGCAGTACTTC
CASSSTGTRFYEQYF
>TRBV7-2|TRBJ1-2|TRBD1|.
TGTGCCAGCAGCTTCCGGAACAGGGGGCTGAATGGCTACACCTTC
CASSFRNRGLNGYTF
>TRBV6-5|TRBJ2-2|.|.
TGTGCCAGCAGTAACACGCTGAACACCGGGGAGCTGTTTTTT
CASSNTLNTGELFF
>TRBV6-4|TRBJ2-1|TRBD2|.
TGTGCCAGCAGTGATCGTGGGACTAGCGGTTACAATGAGCAGTTCTTC
CASSDRGTSGYNEQFF
>TRBV5-5|TRBJ2-2|.|.
TGTGCCAGCAGCTTCATAGCAGGGAACACCGGGGAGCTGTTTTTT
CASSFIAGNTGELFF
>TRBV9|TRBJ1-4|.|.
TGTGCCAGCAGCCCCCGGGGAGGGGATGAAAAACTGTTTTTT
CASSPRGGDEKLFF
>TRBV29-1|TRBJ1-1|.|.
TGCAGCGTCCGCGGGGCGATTTACACTGAAGCTTTCTTT
CSVRGAIYTEAFF
>TRBV5-1|TRBJ1-1|.|.
TGCGCCAGCAGCGTGAACAGCGGCGGAACTGAAGCTTTCTTT
CASSVNSGGTEAFF
>TRBV4-1|TRBJ1-5|.|.
TGCGCCAGCAGCCCCGGGGGATGGGGGTCAAGCAATCAGCCCCAGCATTTT
CASSPGGWGSSNQPQHF
>TRBV7-6|TRBJ2-1|.|once
TGTGCCAGCAGCGTCGTGGTGGGCAATGAGCAGTTCTTC
CASSVVVGNEQFF
>TRBV19|TRBJ2-1|TRBD2|.
TGTGCCAGTAAAGGGCGGGGGGGCGGAGATGAGCAGTTCTTC
CASKGRGGGDEQFF
>TRBV7-8|TRBJ2-5|.|.
TGTGCCAGCAGCTCTTTTAGGTTGGGCTTTAAAGAGACCCAGTACTTC
CASSSFRLGFKETQYF
>TRBV19|TRBJ1-1|.|.
TGTGCCAGTAACAATGACAGGATCATGAACACTGAAGCTTTCTTT
CASNNDRIMNTEAFF
>TRBV19|TRBJ1-4|.|few
TGTGCCAGTAGTATGCAGAAACATGAAAAACTGTTTTTT
CASSMQKHEKLFF
>TRBV14|TRBJ2-7|.|once
TGTGCCAGCAGTGCTGGCTCCCCACCGTACTTC
CASSAGSPPYF
>TRBV7-3|TRBJ2-1|.|.
TGTGCCAGCAGTAAAGCGACTAGTTCGATCCACAATGAGCAGTTCTTC
CASSKATSSIHNEQFF
>TRBV6-5|TRBJ1-1|.|.
TGTGCCAGCAGTTATGGGGGGGCAGGGCCAACTGAAGCTTTCTTT
CASSYGGAGPTEAFF
>TRBV19|TRBJ1-1|.|.
TGTGCCAGTAGCCTACGGGGCCCTAACACTGAAGCTTTCTTT
CASSLRGPNTEAFF
>TRBV7-3|TRBJ2-1|TRBD2|.
TGTGCCAGCAGCCCGCATGATCTTCGCCAACTAGCGGGGGAAATAGGGGAGCAGTTCTTC
CASSPHDLRQLAGEIGEQFF
>TRBV27|TRBJ1-6|.|.
TGTGCCAGCAGTTTGTGGGGGGGCATGGATAATTCACCCCTCCACTTT
CASSLWGGMDNSPLHF
>TRBV6-1|TRBJ2-7|TRBD1|.
TGTGCCAGCAGTGAAGCGCGTACAGGGGGCTACGAGCAGTACTTC
CASSEARTGGYEQYF
>TRBV15|TRBJ1-5|.|.
TGTGCCACCAGCAGCCTTCGGGGTCAGCCCCAGCATTTT
CATSSLRGQPQHF
>TRBV27|TRBJ2-3|.|once
TGTGCCAGCCGTCCCGGAGGGACAGATACGCAGTATTTT
CASRPGGTDTQYF
>TRBV19|TRBJ2-7|.|once
TGTGCCAGTAGTATAGGCGGGCAGGTTCCGGGCGAGCAGTACTTC
CASSIGGQVPGEQYF
>TRBV6-5|TRBJ1-2|.|.
TGTGCCAGCAGTCCCACGGGGGGTGGCTACACCTTC
CASSPTGGGYTF
>TRBV7-3|TRBJ2-7|TRBD2|.
TGTGCCAGCAGCTTAGCGGGGGTTACTTACGAGCAGTACTTC
CASSLAGVTYEQYF
>TRBV25-1|TRBJ1-3|.|.
TGTGCCAGCAGTGACCGCGGAAACACCATATATTTT
CASSDRGNTIYF
>TRBV5-1|TRBJ2-1|.|.
TGCGCCAGCAGCTTGCAAGCGCAACGGATAGCGTGGGGCAATGAGCAGTTCTTC
CASSLQAQRIAWGNEQFF
>TRBV7-6|TRBJ2-1|.|.
TGTGCCAGCAGCTTAAGTTCGAGGGCCGGCAATGAGCAGTTCTTC
CASSLSSRAGNEQFF
>TRBV19|TRBJ1-1|TRBD1|.
TGTGCCAGTAGGGTCCCGGGACAGGGTTGGAACGCTGAAGCTTTCTTT
CASRVPGQGWNAEAFF